The following is a T cell receptor (beta chain) sequence with its context. Its cognate antigen has yet to be identified. No clone much larger than this one lies a single base away; base qualities are absent. This entry belongs to a study of cytomegalovirus exposure and HLA in healthy donors (dated by TCRdb to 2017 to 2019). Study-wide context: An earlier analysis of several hundred of the donors reported approximately 260 Gb of sequence data and 95 million to 140 million unique TCR beta sequences obtained from roughly 180 million T cells. An early release that covered roughly 600 HLA-typed donors contained 300 to 350 gigabases of sequencing data and around 80 million unique TCR sequences. Of the roughly 400 genotyped donors, 70% to 90% were placed in the genetic ancestry cluster associated with self-reported Caucasian donors. The aim of the study was to test whether cataloging public T cell receptors could identify signatures of past pathogen exposure. The T cell repertoires of 666 subjects were profiled by immunosequencing and related to cytomegalovirus serostatus. In addition to the first cohort of around 670 subjects, a separate validation cohort of approximately 130 different subjects was used. High-throughput TCR immunosequencing, statistical association of individual TCRs with disease status, and machine learning were combined to predict cytomegalovirus infection status. A later analysis re-examined previously published TCR beta repertoires from about 700 donors and added high-resolution HLA genotyping to investigate patterns of TCR occurrence. Rather than drawing on any new phenotypic data, the later analysis identified candidate immune exposures from TCR beta sequences and the way those sequences occurred across donors. To decide whether each TCR beta V gene segment behaved as functional or pseudogenic, an earlier analysis of fewer than 750 of the donors relied on high-throughput TCR beta sequencing. Donor age, sex, ethnicity and CMV serostatus were compiled alongside the repertoire data. In a later genetic analysis, genome-wide SNP genotypes for about 65% of the roughly 670 donors were used, and that subset was treated as a discovery cohort. Every discovery cohort repertoire had been produced on one sequencing platform. HLA typing included class I and class II loci at four-digit resolution. The number of donors typed differed by locus, with 629-630 for A, B, C, DRB1 and DQB1, roughly 520 for DQA1, under 610 for DPA1, and approximately 470 for DPB1. A handful of DR-DQ haplotypes were treated as single units for association and clustering because of strong linkage in the cohort. Among some 400 genotyped donors of the cohort, an average of roughly 230,000 unique TCR beta nucleotide sequences was sequenced per donor, of which approximately 18% were non-productive.

The library was produced with the immunoSEQ multiplex PCR assay. For the multiplex PCR, a mixture combining 60 forward primers for TCR Vbeta segments and 13 reverse primers for TCR Jbeta segments was used. A multiplex PCR assay on genomic DNA amplified the CDR3 region of rearranged TCR beta genes. Amplified TCR beta libraries were sequenced as 87-base-pair reads on the Illumina HiSeq System. The authors' pipeline ran thus. Across the 670 or so repertoires, a later analysis counted 75 million to 90 million unique TCR beta chains, roughly 11 million of which were shared by at least two donors. A nearest-neighbor algorithm error-corrected the raw reads and collapsed the reads into unique sequences, merging closely related sequences to remove PCR and sequencing errors. CDR3 sequences were aligned to IMGT reference sequences to assign V, D and J gene segments. For a sequence to be retained, a match of at least six nucleotides to both a V gene segment and a J gene segment was required. A rearrangement counted as productive if the CDR3 had no stop codons and remained in frame with V and J, and every other rearrangement counted as non-productive. CDR3 was defined by IMGT convention, running from the second conserved V-encoded cysteine to the conserved J-encoded phenylalanine. The earlier analysis of roughly 590 of the donors excluded sequences that lacked an unambiguous match to a single V gene segment. An earlier analysis of over 450 of the donors classified V segments as functional when productive rearrangements were above 56.7% and as segregating when the standard deviation between donors was above 5%. A statistical classification framework was developed to diagnose cytomegalovirus status using the catalog of TCR beta chain sequences. V and J gene assignment, in a later analysis, came from comparing TCR nucleotide sequences with IMGT/GENE-DB human TR gene sequences. A later analysis assigned CDR3 sequences and most-parsimonious VDJ recombination scenarios with the TCRdist pipeline. A later analysis defined each TCR beta chain by its CDR3 amino acid sequence plus V-gene family, and excluded reads lacking a unique V-gene family. To address suspected cross-contamination and a sequencing artifact, a later analysis removed under 600 highly shared, low-generation-probability nucleotide sequences. For each public chain, a later analysis derived a clonal expansion index from normalized ranks of inferred template counts within each repertoire. Generation probabilities in a later analysis came from a VDJ recombination model fitted to out-of-frame rearrangements, and those results were checked against IGoR. Hypergeometric tests were used in a later analysis to score TCR-TCR, TCR-HLA and TCR-CMV co-occurrence, with a repertoire-size bias correction applied to the TCR pairs. In a later analysis, false discovery rates were estimated by permuting HLA or CMV assignments 20 times. In a later analysis, co-occurring TCRs were grouped using DBSCAN, and TCRdist sequence similarity was added for clustering within HLA-allele-positive subsets. Repertoires with fewer than 30,000 or more than 120,000 public chains were left out of co-occurrence clustering, as were four to six repertoires with anomalous nucleotide sharing. TCRdb's version of the immuneACCESS table is confined to in-frame rearrangements and falls short of the full clone set. An unresolved V gene accounts for under half of the shortfall where checked; the remainder is of unknown origin. V and J calls and clone size are those listed in that table; D and trimming were worked out from the DNA. The table for this sample lists 210,000 or so clones; about nine tenths of them were counted only once. Over 1% of the sample rests with the top ten.

The cohort comprised under 700 healthy bone marrow donors. At the time of sampling, every cohort member was nominally healthy, though immune exposures that went unrecorded were likely present. The donor was CMV seronegative and was included in the group of 352 seronegative cohort members. Each donor provided a peripheral blood sample, and peripheral blood mononuclear cells were used for TCR beta sequencing. The Qiagen DNeasy Blood Extraction Kit was used to extract genomic DNA from the blood cell samples. CDR1 and CDR2 are read off the germline V gene as SGHNT and YENEEA. Germline trimming amounts to 1 base on V and 8 bases on J, with 7 as the count of junction bases outside the gene matches. The CDR3 contains 15 residues, cysteine and phenylalanine counted. The entry retains the CDR3 DNA only, 45 bases that are in frame from base 1. Broad study findings and their caveats: Some IMGT-functional V segments, including TRBV6-2 and TRBV6-3, could not be told apart with the 87-base-pair reads, so those segments were excluded. A few of the identified cytomegalovirus-associated TCR beta chains were confirmed in vitro to be specific for cytomegalovirus antigens. In a later analysis, HLA-associated TCR beta chains showed more clonal expansion and lower generation probabilities than non-associated chains that were equally common. In a later analysis, TCR association rates were found to vary across HLA loci, with the most associated TCRs seen for DRB1 alleles and the fewest for HLA-C alleles. Because HLA typing was missing for some donors at each locus, association tests included only the typed subset. Roughly uniform sequencing depth across donors was assumed in presence/absence analyses, although this assumption may not hold. Cytomegalovirus status was reported to be diagnosed by the classifier with high specificity and sensitivity in both the original and validation cohorts. Most TCR sequences were observed very rarely across donors, whereas some public TCRs were present in many individuals. According to the authors, the approach could potentially be generalized to other disease states and immunological phenotypes. Because counts were too low, seventeen rarely observed V segments, including chromosome 9 orphons, were excluded from the earlier analysis of under 650 of the donors. A further reported finding was that TCR beta sequences accurately predicted the HLA-A and HLA-B alleles for most subjects in the first cohort. In a later genetic analysis, fewer N-insertions in productive TCRs were reported among donors in an Asian-associated ancestry cluster than the 666-donor mean. Most CMV-associated TCR beta chains appeared to be HLA-restricted in a later analysis, and the HLA associations seemed to be driven largely by CMV exposure. An earlier analysis of 587 of the donors showed that most TCR beta V segments appeared in productive rearrangements either about 90% or about 30% of the time, which broadly matched IMGT annotations. At a false discovery rate of 0.05, a later analysis linked fewer than 20,000 TCR beta sequences to specific HLA alleles. Linkage disequilibrium might explain the correlated functional status among segregating V segments, but an unknown experimental factor could not be excluded. Several of the top co-occurrence clusters appeared to be linked to parvovirus B19, influenza, CMV and Epstein-Barr virus, according to a later analysis. Immune exposure information for the cohort was limited to CMV serostatus. In the study, around 150 TCR beta chains were listed as associated with cytomegalovirus. The cohort was sequenced for TCR beta chains only, and without alpha or paired-chain data the features that could be detected were limited. In a later genetic analysis, a missense DCLRE1C variant was associated with V-gene and J-gene trimming of TCR beta chains, and the association was replicated in an independent cohort. A cluster of highly shared sequence variants was judged likely to be a technical artifact of the sequencing pipeline. Strong co-occurrence of HLA alleles, especially DR and DQ, made assigning TCR associations to individual alleles difficult.

The rearrangement joined TRBV11-3 to TRBJ2-1; 8 bases in between match TRBD1. The sequence was obtained from a man aged 30 to 39 in good health and CMV-seronegative. The specimen was PBMCs. The CDR3 protein sequence reads: CASSLGQGALDEQFF. Read as DNA, the sequence is TGTGCCAGCAGCTTAGGGCAGGGGGCTTTAGATGAGCAGTTCTTC.